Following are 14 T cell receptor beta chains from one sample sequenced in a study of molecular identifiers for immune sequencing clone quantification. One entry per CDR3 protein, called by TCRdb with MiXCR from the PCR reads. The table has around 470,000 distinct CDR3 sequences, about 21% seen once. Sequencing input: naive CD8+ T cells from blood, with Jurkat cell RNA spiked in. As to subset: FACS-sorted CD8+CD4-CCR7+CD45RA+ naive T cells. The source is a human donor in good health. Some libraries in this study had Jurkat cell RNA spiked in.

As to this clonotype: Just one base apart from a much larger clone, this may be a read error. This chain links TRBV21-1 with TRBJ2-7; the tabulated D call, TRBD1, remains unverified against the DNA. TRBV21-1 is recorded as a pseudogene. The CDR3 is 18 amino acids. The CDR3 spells CARSKEQRDGDRGYEQYF. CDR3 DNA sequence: TGTGCCAGAAGCAAAGAACAGCGCGACGGGGACAGGGGGTACGAGCAGTACTTC.

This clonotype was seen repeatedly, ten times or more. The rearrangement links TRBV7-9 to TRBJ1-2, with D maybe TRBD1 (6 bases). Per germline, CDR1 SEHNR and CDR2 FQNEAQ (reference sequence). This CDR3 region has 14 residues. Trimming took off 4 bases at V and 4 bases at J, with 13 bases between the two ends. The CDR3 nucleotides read TGTGCCAGCAGCTCAGGCAGGGGATTCTATGGCTACACCTTC. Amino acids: CASSSGRGFYGYTF.

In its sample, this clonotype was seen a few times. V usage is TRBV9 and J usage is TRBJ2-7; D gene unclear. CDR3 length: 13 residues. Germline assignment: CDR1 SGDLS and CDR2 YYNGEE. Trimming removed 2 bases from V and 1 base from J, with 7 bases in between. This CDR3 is CASSVADSYEQYF. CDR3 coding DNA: TGTGCCAGCAGCGTGGCGGATTCCTACGAGCAGTACTTC.

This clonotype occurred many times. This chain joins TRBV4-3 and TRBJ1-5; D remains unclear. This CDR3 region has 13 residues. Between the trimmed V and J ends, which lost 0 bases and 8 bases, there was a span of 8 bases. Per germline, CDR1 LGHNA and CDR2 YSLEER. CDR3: CASSQDLSEPQHF. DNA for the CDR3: TGCGCCAGCAGCCAAGATCTGTCAGAGCCCCAGCATTTT.

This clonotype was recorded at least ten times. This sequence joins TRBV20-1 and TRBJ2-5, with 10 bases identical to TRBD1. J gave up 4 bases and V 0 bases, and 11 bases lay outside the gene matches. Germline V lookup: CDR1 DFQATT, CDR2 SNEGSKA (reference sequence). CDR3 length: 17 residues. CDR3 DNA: TGCAGTGCTAGAGATCACACCTGGGACAGGGGCGGAGAGACCCAGTACTTC. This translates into CSARDHTWDRGGETQYF.

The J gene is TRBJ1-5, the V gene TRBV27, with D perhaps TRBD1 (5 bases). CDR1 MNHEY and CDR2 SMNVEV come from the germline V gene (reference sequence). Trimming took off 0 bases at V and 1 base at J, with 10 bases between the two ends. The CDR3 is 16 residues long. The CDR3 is CASSLSGAGSNQPQHF. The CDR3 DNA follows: TGTGCCAGCAGTTTATCCGGGGCAGGCAGCAATCAGCCCCAGCATTTT.

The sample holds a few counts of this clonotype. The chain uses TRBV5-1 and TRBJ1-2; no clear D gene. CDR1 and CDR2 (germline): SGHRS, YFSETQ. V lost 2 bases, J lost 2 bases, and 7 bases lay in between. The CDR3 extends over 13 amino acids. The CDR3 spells CASSLSLNYGYTF. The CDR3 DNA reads TGCGCCAGCAGCTTATCTCTCAACTATGGCTACACCTTC.

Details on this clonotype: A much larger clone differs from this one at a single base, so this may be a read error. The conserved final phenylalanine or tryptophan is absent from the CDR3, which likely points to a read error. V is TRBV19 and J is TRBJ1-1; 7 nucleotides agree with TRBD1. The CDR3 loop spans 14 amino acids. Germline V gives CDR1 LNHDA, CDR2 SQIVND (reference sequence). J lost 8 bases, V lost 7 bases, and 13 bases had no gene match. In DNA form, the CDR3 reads TGTGCCAGTACTCCAGACAGGGCCAGCCCCGAAGCTTTCTCT. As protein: CASTPDRASPEAFS.

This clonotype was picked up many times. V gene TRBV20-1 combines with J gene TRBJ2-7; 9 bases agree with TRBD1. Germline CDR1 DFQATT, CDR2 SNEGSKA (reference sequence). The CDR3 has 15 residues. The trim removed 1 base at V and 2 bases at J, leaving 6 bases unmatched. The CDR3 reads CSARGTGTGPYEQYF. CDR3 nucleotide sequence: TGCAGTGCTAGAGGAACCGGGACAGGGCCCTACGAGCAGTACTTC.

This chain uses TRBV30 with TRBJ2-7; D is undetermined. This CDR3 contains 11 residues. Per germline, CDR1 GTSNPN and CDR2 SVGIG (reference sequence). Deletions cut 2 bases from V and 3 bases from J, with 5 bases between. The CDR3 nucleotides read TGTGCCTGGAGTCGAAACTACGAGCAGTACTTC. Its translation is CAWSRNYEQYF.

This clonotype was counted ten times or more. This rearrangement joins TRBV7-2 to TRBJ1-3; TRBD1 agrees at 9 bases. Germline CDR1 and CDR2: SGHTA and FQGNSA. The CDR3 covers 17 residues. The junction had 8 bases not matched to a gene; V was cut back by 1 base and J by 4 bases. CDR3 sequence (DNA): TGTGCCAGCAGCTTAGTTTCGGGACAGGGCCTGGGAAACACCATATATTTT. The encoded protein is CASSLVSGQGLGNTIYF.

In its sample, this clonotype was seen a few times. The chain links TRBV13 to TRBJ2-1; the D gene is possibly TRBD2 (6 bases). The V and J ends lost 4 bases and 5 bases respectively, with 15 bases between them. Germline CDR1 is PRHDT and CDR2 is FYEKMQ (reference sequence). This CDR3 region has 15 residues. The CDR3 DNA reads TGTGCCAGCAGCTCTACGTCTAGACTAGACAATGAGCAGTTCTTC. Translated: CASSSTSRLDNEQFF.

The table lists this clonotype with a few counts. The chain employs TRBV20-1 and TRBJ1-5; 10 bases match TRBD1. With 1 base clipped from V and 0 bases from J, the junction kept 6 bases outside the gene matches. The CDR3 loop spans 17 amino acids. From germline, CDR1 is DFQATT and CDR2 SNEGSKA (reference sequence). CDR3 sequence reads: CSARGGQGSDSNQPQHF. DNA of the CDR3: TGCAGTGCTAGAGGGGGACAGGGGTCTGATAGCAATCAGCCCCAGCATTTT.

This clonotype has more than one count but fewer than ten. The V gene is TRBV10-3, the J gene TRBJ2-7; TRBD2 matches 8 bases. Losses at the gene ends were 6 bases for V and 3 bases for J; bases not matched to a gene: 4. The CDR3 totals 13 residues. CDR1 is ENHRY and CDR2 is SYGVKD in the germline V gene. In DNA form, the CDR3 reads TGTGCCATCAGGGGACTAGAAAACTACGAGCAGTACTTC. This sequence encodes CAIRGLENYEQYF.